Shown below are 10 T cell receptor beta chains from a single sample sequenced in a study of blood T cell repertoires in COVID-19. Sequencing used immunoSEQ multiplex PCR; TCRdb keeps in-frame clones, though not all of them. The table records roughly 280,000 clones, 75% to 90% of them present only once. Material for sequencing was peripheral blood. All receptors come from a man aged 50 to 59 with acute or convalescent COVID-19.

The chain has TRBV12-3 or TRBV12-4 and TRBJ2-1; D perhaps matches TRBD1 (6 bases). With 3 bases removed from V and 11 bases from J, the gap between germline ends came to 11 bases. The CDR3 is 12 residues long. CDR3 sequence (DNA): TGTGCCAGCAGTTTGGACAGAACTCAGCAGTTCTTC. Its translation: CASSLDRTQQFF.

The V gene is TRBV13, the J gene TRBJ1-1, with no clear D. This CDR3 comprises 12 residues. The germline V gene has CDR1 PRHDT and CDR2 FYEKMQ (reference sequence). V was clipped by 3 bases and J by 5 bases, with 7 bases between them. In DNA form, the CDR3 reads TGTGCCAGCAGCTTGTGGGAGACTGAAGCTTTCTTT. Translating it yields CASSLWETEAFF.

As DNA, the CDR3 is TGTGCCAGCAGTGAGGACAGGGGGCGGACAGATACGCAGTATTTT. Translation: CASSEDRGRTDTQYF. The chain couples TRBV2 to TRBJ2-3, with 11 bases lining up with TRBD1. V was clipped by 3 bases and J by 3 bases; unmatched bases: 2. This CDR3 is 15 amino acids long. Per germline, CDR1 SNHLY and CDR2 FYNNEI.

J is TRBJ2-5 and V is TRBV6-1, with D uncertain. CDR3 length: 16 residues. Trimming shortened V by 1 base and J by 5 bases, and 17 bases separated the two germline ends. Per germline, CDR1 MNHNS and CDR2 SASEGT. CDR3 residues: CASSEEPFSPRETQYF. As DNA, the CDR3 is TGTGCCAGCAGTGAAGAACCCTTTTCCCCGAGGGAGACCCAGTACTTC.

V and J are TRBV29-1 and TRBJ1-1, with D possibly being TRBD1 (6 bases). Trimming stripped 8 bases from V and 8 bases from J, with 21 bases between. The CDR3 sequence is 13 residues long. Germline V gene sequence: CDR1 SQVTM, CDR2 ANQGSEA. The CDR3 region is CSILPPDRIEAFF. The CDR3 nucleotides are TGCAGCATCCTCCCCCCGGACAGAATCGAAGCTTTCTTT.

The chain links TRBV3-1 (or the pseudogene TRBV3-2) to TRBJ1-1, with no clear D. The CDR3 loop spans 13 amino acids. V dropped 4 bases and J dropped 8 bases, with 14 bases sitting between them. Germline V gene data show CDR1 as LGHDT and CDR2 as YNNKEL (reference sequence). CDR3 bases: TGTGCCAGCAGCCCGAGACTAAACTCAGAAGCTTTCTTT. Translating gives CASSPRLNSEAFF.

The V gene is TRBV6-4, the J gene TRBJ1-2; TRBD1 agrees at 7 bases. J gave up 7 bases and V 6 bases, and 8 bases lay outside the gene matches. The length of the CDR3 is 13 residues. Per the germline V gene, CDR1 is MRHNA and CDR2 is SNTAGT. The CDR3 sequence is CASSPTGKGGYTF. CDR3 sequence (DNA): TGTGCCAGCAGCCCGACAGGGAAGGGTGGCTACACCTTC.

The chain combines TRBV10-3 with TRBJ2-5, with 10 positions matching TRBD2. CDR1 and CDR2 from the germline V gene are ENHRY and SYGVKD. Trimming took 4 bases from V and 2 from J; bases not matched to a gene: 4. This CDR3 spans 15 amino acids. The DNA for the CDR3 is TGTGCCATCAGTGCTAGCGGGGGAGGGCAAGAGACCCAGTACTTC. It codes for CAISASGGGQETQYF.

This chain uses TRBV30 with TRBJ1-5; D remains ambiguous. This CDR3 contains 12 residues. The germline gives CDR1 GTSNPN, CDR2 SVGIG (reference sequence). Trimming stripped 3 bases from V and 6 bases from J, with 9 bases between. The CDR3 is CAWSTGGQPQHF. DNA for the CDR3: TGTGCCTGGAGCACCGGCGGTCAGCCCCAGCATTTT.

The rearrangement links TRBV12-3 or TRBV12-4 to TRBJ1-1; D may be TRBD1 (5 bases). This CDR3 region has 12 residues. The V gene lost 6 bases and the J gene lost 7 bases, with 12 bases spanning the gap. The CDR3 sequence is CASRRMGGEAFF. The CDR3 nucleotides read TGTGCCAGCAGGCGGATGGGGGGTGAAGCTTTCTTT.